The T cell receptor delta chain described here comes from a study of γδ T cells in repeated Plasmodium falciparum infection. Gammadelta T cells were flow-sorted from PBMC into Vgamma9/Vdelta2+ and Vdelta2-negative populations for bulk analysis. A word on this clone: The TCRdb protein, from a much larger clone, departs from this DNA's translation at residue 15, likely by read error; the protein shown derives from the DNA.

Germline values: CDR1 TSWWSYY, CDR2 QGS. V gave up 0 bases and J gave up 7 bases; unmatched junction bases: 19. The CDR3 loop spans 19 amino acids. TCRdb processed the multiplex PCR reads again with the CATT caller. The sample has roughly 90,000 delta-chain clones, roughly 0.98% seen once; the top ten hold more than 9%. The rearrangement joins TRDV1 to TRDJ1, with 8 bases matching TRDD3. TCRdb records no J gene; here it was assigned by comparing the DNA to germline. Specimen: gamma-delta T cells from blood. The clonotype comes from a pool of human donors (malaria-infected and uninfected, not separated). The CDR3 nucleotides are TGTGCTCTTGGGGAACTCGCCTGGGCTCTGGGGGACCCTCGGGGTAAACTCATCTTT. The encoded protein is CALGELAWALGDPRGKLIF.